This T cell receptor beta chain is drawn from a study of blood T cell repertoires in COVID-19. On the study more broadly: T cells, B-cell-depleted T cells, or PBMCs provided the cDNA or gDNA that served as material.

The germline V gene has CDR1 MNHEY and CDR2 SVGEGT. V shed 6 bases and J 0 bases; nucleotides not matched to a gene: 6. This CDR3 comprises 17 residues. This clone was detected only a few times. Everyone who took part was roughly 18 to 89 years old, and they came from about two dozen US areas. Recovered participants had two consecutive negative NP/OP PCR tests, healthcare professional clearance, or symptom resolution. Original analysis: Reference gene primer amplification gave estimated nucleated cell counts. TCRdb keeps only in-frame clones here, not all; method: immunoSEQ multiplex PCR. The V and J calls and the clone size are those of that table, but D and trimming were determined from the DNA. This sample has around 300,000 clones; over 75% occur once, and the top ten carry 1%.

The rearrangement links TRBV6-2 or TRBV6-3 to TRBJ2-4; 12 positions agree with TRBD2. The sample consisted of PBMCs or T cells enriched from blood (not recorded which). The TCR comes from a young woman who had recovered from COVID-19. CDR3 residues: CASSSTSGGTAKNIQYF. In DNA form, the CDR3 reads TGTGCCAGCAGCTCAACTAGCGGGGGGACAGCCAAAAACATTCAGTACTTC.